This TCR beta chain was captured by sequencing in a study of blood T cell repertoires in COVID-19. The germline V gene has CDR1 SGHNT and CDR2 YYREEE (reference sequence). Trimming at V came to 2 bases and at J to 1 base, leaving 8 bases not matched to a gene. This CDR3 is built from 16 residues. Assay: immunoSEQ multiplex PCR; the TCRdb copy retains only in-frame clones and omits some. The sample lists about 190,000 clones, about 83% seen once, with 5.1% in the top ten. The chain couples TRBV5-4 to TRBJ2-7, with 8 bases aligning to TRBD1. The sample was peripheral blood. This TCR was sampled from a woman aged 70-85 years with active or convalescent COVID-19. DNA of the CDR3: TGTGCCAGCAGCTTTTGGGCAGGGGGCATATCCTACGAGCAGTACTTC. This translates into CASSFWAGGISYEQYF.